Below, 10 T cell receptor beta chains from the same sample are listed, as sequenced in a study of blood T cells in healthy people across ages. Then a second PCR, running roughly 7 to 11 cycles, was carried out with a sample-barcoded 5' primer and a J-beta primer mix. TCRdb reprocessed the 5' RACE reads via MiXCR and lists one record per CDR3 protein. This table has 650,000 to 950,000 distinct CDR3 sequences, roughly 44% appearing once. The sequencing sample was made of blood. These receptor sequences come from a man aged 55 to 70 in good health.

This clonotype was observed once. A much larger clonotype is one base distant, so this may be a read error. The DNA of the CDR3 is TGCAGCGTTGTGGGGGGATCTCTGACAGGTTCCTACGAGCAGTTCTTC. Encoded protein: CSVVGGSLTGSYEQFF. The J gene is TRBJ2-1, the V gene TRBV29-1, with D possibly being TRBD1 or TRBD2 (6 bases each). Trimming pared 4 bases from V and 10 bases from J, leaving 26 bases between. Germline V gives CDR1 SQVTM, CDR2 ANQGSEA. The CDR3 spans 16 residues.

This chain connects TRBV7-9 to TRBJ2-5; D remains unclear. The germline V gene encodes CDR1 SEHNR and CDR2 FQNEAQ (reference sequence). Trimming took 1 base from V and 2 from J, leaving 11 bases between them. The CDR3 consists of 15 residues. CDR3 in DNA: TGTGCCAGCAGCTTAGGTTCAGGAATGCAAGAGACCCAGTACTTC. The encoded protein is CASSLGSGMQETQYF.

J is TRBJ1-5 and V is TRBV20-1; D gene uncertain. The CDR3 length is 15 residues. Germline-derived CDR1 and CDR2 are DFQATT and SNEGSKA (reference sequence). The V and J ends lost 1 base and 1 base respectively, with 11 bases between them. The CDR3 sequence: CSARVAGPSNQPQHF. CDR3 nucleotides: TGCAGTGCTAGAGTCGCAGGACCGAGCAATCAGCCCCAGCATTTT.

This chain connects TRBV4-1 to TRBJ1-6, with D perhaps TRBD1 (5 bases). CDR3 length equals 17 residues. Germline V gene lookup returns CDR1 MGHRA and CDR2 YSYEKL. Trimming stripped 6 bases from V and 7 bases from J, with 22 bases between. For the CDR3, the DNA is TGCGCCAGCAGAGAGGGGCGAGATTTCGCTCTCAATTCACCCCTCCACTTT. Its protein is CASREGRDFALNSPLHF.

A few counts support this clonotype. This chain links TRBV5-1 with TRBJ1-1, with 10 bases lining up with TRBD1. The V gene end was trimmed by 8 bases and the J gene end by 4 bases; junction bases not matched to a gene: 14. The CDR3 consists of 16 residues. The germline CDR1 and CDR2 sequences are SGHRS and YFSETQ. CDR3 amino acids: CASQGRDRGALTEAFF. In nucleotides, the CDR3 is TGCGCCAGTCAGGGCCGGGACAGGGGAGCCCTCACTGAAGCTTTCTTT.

The J gene is TRBJ2-7, the V gene TRBV28; possibly TRBD1 for D (5 bases). The V and J ends lost 8 bases and 0 bases respectively, with 11 bases between them. Germline loops: CDR1 MDHEN, CDR2 SYDVKM. This CDR3 spans 13 amino acids. The CDR3 bases are TGTGCCAGCCTTGCAGGGCACTCCTACGAGCAGTACTTC. This sequence encodes CASLAGHSYEQYF.

The rearrangement uses TRBV7-9 and TRBJ2-7; TRBD2 matches at 8 bases. The CDR3 totals 15 residues. CDR1 and CDR2 from the germline V gene are SEHNR and FQNEAQ (reference sequence). The ends lost 7 bases at V and 7 bases at J; junction bases unmatched: 15. CDR3 amino acids: CASMFSGESYNEQYF. CDR3 sequence (DNA): TGTGCCAGCATGTTTAGCGGGGAATCCTACAATGAGCAGTACTTC.

The chain recombines TRBV27 with TRBJ2-4, with 8 bases identical to TRBD2. J was trimmed by 0 bases and V by 3 bases; bases with no gene match: 7. The germline CDR1 and CDR2 sequences are MNHEY and SMNVEV (reference sequence). There are 17 residues in the CDR3. This chain's CDR3 is CASSFPSGSLAKNIQYF. The CDR3 DNA follows: TGTGCCAGCAGTTTTCCCAGCGGGAGCCTAGCCAAAAACATTCAGTACTTC.

This clonotype was seen a handful of times. The chain links TRBV6-6 to TRBJ1-1; no reliable D call. In germline, CDR1 is MNHNY, CDR2 SVGAGI (reference sequence). Trimming took 8 bases from V and 1 from J, leaving 11 bases between them. The CDR3 is 13 amino acids. As DNA, the CDR3 is TGTGCCAGCGAACGTACAGCGAACACTGAAGCTTTCTTT. This codes for CASERTANTEAFF.

The chain links TRBV20-1 to TRBJ2-5; D uncertain. The DNA end lines up better with TRBJ2-7; the J call may be wrong. This CDR3 spans 11 amino acids. In germline, CDR1 is DFQATT, CDR2 SNEGSKA (reference sequence). This CDR3 is CSASPKTEQYF. CDR3 bases: TGCAGTGCTAGTCCCAAAACCGAGCAGTACTTC.